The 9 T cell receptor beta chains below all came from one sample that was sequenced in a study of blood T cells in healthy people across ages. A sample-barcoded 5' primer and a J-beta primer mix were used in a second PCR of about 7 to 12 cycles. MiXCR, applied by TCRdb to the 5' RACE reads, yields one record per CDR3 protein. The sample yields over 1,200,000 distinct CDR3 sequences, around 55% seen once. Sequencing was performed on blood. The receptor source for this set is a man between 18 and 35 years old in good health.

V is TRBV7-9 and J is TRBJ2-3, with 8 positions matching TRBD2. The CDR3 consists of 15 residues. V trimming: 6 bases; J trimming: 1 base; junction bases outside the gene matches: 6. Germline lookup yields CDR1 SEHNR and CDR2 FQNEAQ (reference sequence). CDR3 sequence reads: CASRPPSGRTDTQYF. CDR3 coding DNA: TGTGCCAGCAGGCCACCTAGCGGGCGCACAGATACGCAGTATTTT.

The CDR3 protein is CASSLAAPTAGAYEQYF. DNA of the CDR3: TGTGCCAGCAGCTTGGCGGCCCCCACTGCGGGGGCCTACGAGCAGTACTTC. This chain uses TRBV5-5 with TRBJ2-7; 7 bases map to TRBD2. The CDR3 totals 17 residues. The junction had 11 bases not matched to a gene; V was cut back by 0 bases and J by 2 bases. The germline CDR1 and CDR2 sequences are SGHKS and YYEKEE (reference sequence).

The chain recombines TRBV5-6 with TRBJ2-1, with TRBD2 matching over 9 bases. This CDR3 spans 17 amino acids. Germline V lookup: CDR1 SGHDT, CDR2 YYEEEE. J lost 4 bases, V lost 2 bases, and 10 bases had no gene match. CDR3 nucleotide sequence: TGTGCCAGCAGCTTCGACGGCGGGAGGGCCGGGTACAATGAGCAGTTCTTC. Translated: CASSFDGGRAGYNEQFF. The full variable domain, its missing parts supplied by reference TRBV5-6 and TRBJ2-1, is DAGVTQSPTHLIKTRGQQVTLRCSPKSGHDTVSWYQQALGQGPQFIFQYYEEEERQRGNFPDRFSGHQFPNYSSELNVNALLLGDSALYLCASSFDGGRAGYNEQFFGPGTRLTVL.

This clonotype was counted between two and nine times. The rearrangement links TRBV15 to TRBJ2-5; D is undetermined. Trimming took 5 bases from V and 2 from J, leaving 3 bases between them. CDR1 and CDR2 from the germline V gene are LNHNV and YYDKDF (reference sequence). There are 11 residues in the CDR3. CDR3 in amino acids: CATSFQETQYF. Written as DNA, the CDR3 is TGTGCCACCAGCTTTCAAGAGACCCAGTACTTC.

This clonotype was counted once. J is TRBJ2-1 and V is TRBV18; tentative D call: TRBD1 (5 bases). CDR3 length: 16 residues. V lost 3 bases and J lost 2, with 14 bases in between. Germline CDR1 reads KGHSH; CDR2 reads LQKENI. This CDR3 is CASSPTVRTTYNEQFF. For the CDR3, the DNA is TGTGCCAGCTCACCCACCGTCAGGACAACCTACAATGAGCAGTTCTTC.

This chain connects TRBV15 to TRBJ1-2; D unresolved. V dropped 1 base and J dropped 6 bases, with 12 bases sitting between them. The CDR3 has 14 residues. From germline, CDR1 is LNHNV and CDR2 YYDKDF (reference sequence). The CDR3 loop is CATSRGTLRDGYTF. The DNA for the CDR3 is TGTGCCACCAGCAGAGGGACCCTTCGGGATGGCTACACCTTC.

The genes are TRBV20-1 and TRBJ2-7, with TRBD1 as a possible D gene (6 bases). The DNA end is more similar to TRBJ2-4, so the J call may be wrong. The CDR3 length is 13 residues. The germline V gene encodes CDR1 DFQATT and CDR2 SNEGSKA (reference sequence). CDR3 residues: CSARTGSENIQYF. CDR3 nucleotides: TGCAGTGCTAGGACAGGAAGTGAAAACATTCAGTACTTC.

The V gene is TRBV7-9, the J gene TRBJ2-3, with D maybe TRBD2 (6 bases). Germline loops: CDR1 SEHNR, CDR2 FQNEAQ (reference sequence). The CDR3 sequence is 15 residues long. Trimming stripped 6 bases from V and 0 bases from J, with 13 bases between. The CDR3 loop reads CASSLGLSSTDTQYF. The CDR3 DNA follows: TGTGCCAGCAGTTTGGGACTCAGTAGCACAGATACGCAGTATTTT.

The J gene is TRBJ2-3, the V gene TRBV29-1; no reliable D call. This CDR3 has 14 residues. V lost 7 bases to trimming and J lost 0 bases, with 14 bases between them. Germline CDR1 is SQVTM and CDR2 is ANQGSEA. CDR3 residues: CSAKGLTSTDTQYF. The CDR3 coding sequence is TGCAGCGCCAAGGGCTTAACTAGCACAGATACGCAGTATTTT.